Shown below are 22 T cell receptor beta chains from a single sample sequenced in a study of T cell responses to AZD1222 COVID-19 vaccine. TCRdb's copy holds only in-frame clones and misses some; the assay was immunoSEQ multiplex PCR. The sample consists of nearly 90,000 clones, 85% to 90% of them appearing once. Sequences were derived from peripheral blood, sampled on day 0 of MenACWY control vaccination. The receptors originated from an adult in good health.

The chain joins TRBV4-1 to TRBJ1-2, with a tentative D call TRBD1 (5 bases). V lost 5 bases, J lost 4 bases, and 14 bases lay in between. CDR1 and CDR2 from the germline V gene are MGHRA and YSYEKL. The CDR3 length is 14 residues. The CDR3 DNA is TGCGCCAGCAGCACCTCGACCGGGACCTATGGCTACACCTTC. Encoded protein: CASSTSTGTYGYTF.

This clone was seen a handful of times. The V and J genes are TRBV6-1 and TRBJ1-5; 7 bases are a match to TRBD1. Looked up from germline, CDR1 is MNHNS and CDR2 is SASEGT. The V gene end was trimmed by 3 bases and the J gene end by 6 bases; junction bases not matched to a gene: 11. This CDR3 has 16 amino acids. CDR3 DNA sequence: TGTGCCAGCAGTGATTTCGGACAGGCCCTGAGTCAGCCCCAGCATTTT. It is translated as CASSDFGQALSQPQHF.

The chain recombines TRBV6-7 with TRBJ2-7; 10 bases match TRBD2. TRBV6-7 is noted as an ORF with a role that remains uncertain. The CDR3 loop spans 14 amino acids. V shed 7 bases and J 1 base; nucleotides not matched to a gene: 4. The CDR3 protein is CASTSGGQSYEQYF. The CDR3 DNA reads TGTGCCAGCACTAGCGGGGGCCAATCCTACGAGCAGTACTTC.

This chain joins TRBV19 and TRBJ2-3; 7 nucleotides line up with TRBD2. With V trimmed by 6 bases and J by 2 bases, 14 bases remained unmatched. This CDR3 has 17 amino acids. The germline CDR1 and CDR2 sequences are LNHDA and SQIVND (reference sequence). In DNA form, the CDR3 reads TGTGCCAGTAGCCGACCCTCTGGACTAGAGTCCACAGATACGCAGTATTTT. Amino acids: CASSRPSGLESTDTQYF.

The chain has TRBV11-2 and TRBJ1-6; 7 nucleotides line up with TRBD1. The CDR3 length is 15 residues. The germline V gene has CDR1 SGHAT and CDR2 FQNNGV. V trimming: 0 bases; J trimming: 9 bases; junction bases outside the gene matches: 5. As DNA, the CDR3 is TGTGCCAGCAGCTTAGATAAGGGGGCCAGTTCACCCCTCCACTTT. Translated, it gives CASSLDKGASSPLHF.

The chain has TRBV10-3 and TRBJ2-2; the D is unclear. This CDR3 comprises 17 residues. Trimming took off 0 bases at V and 2 bases at J, with 13 bases between the two ends. CDR1 ENHRY and CDR2 SYGVKD come from the germline V gene. CDR3 sequence (DNA): TGTGCCATCAGTGAGTCGGCCGGACGGACCAACACCGGGGAGCTGTTTTTT. Its translation: CAISESAGRTNTGELFF.

V is TRBV9 and J is TRBJ1-1, with 7 bases aligning to TRBD1. The germline V gene encodes CDR1 SGDLS and CDR2 YYNGEE. This CDR3 contains 14 residues. The junction had 7 bases not matched to a gene; V was cut back by 3 bases and J by 5 bases. The CDR3 here is CASSGRDRRTEAFF. For the CDR3, the DNA is TGTGCCAGCAGCGGAAGGGACAGAAGGACTGAAGCTTTCTTT.

CDR3 residues: CASSFTSGGPTEQFF. The CDR3 nucleotides are TGTGCCAGCAGCTTTACTAGCGGGGGGCCCACGGAGCAGTTCTTC. The chain recombines TRBV7-2 with TRBJ2-1; TRBD2 matches 12 bases. Germline CDR1 reads SGHTA; CDR2 reads FQGNSA. Trimming took 3 bases from V and 10 from J; bases not matched to a gene: 7. This CDR3 is built from 15 residues.

The rearrangement joins TRBV18 to TRBJ1-5; the D gene is possibly TRBD1 (5 bases). CDR1 is KGHSH and CDR2 is LQKENI in the germline V gene. Trimming removed 4 bases at V and 4 bases at J, with 17 bases between. The CDR3 has 16 amino acids. In nucleotides, the CDR3 is TGTGCCAGCTCACAAAATACTCCCGGGGCGAATCAGCCCCAGCATTTT. This gives the protein CASSQNTPGANQPQHF.

The V gene is TRBV7-9, the J gene TRBJ2-2; D remains ambiguous. The CDR3 runs 9 residues. Germline assignment: CDR1 SEHNR and CDR2 FQNEAQ (reference sequence). Deletions cut 5 bases from V and 9 bases from J, with 1 base between. CDR3 in amino acids: CASSRELFF. The CDR3 nucleotides are TGTGCCAGCAGCCGGGAGCTGTTTTTT.

The CDR3 sequence: CASSTGDGETQYF. The CDR3 bases are TGTGCCAGTAGTACCGGGGACGGGGAGACCCAGTACTTC. The chain links TRBV19 to TRBJ2-5; D may correspond to TRBD1 or TRBD2 (5 bases each). The CDR3 is 13 amino acids. Trimming pared 4 bases from V and 5 bases from J, leaving 11 bases between. CDR1 and CDR2 from the germline V gene are LNHDA and SQIVND (reference sequence). Filled out from reference TRBV19 and TRBJ2-5, the complete variable domain reads DGGITQSPKYLFRKEGQNVTLSCEQNLNHDAMYWYRQDPGQGLRLIYYSQIVNDFQKGDIAEGYSVSREKKESFPLTVTSAQKNPTAFYLCASSTGDGETQYFGPGTRLLVL.

The chain couples TRBV28 to TRBJ2-5, with no clear D. Trimming cost V 6 bases and J 1 base, with 9 bases left between them. The CDR3 is 13 amino acids. Germline CDR1 MDHEN, CDR2 SYDVKM. The CDR3 region is CASRSVGQETQYF. The CDR3 nucleotides are TGTGCCAGCAGATCGGTTGGCCAAGAGACCCAGTACTTC.

This sequence joins TRBV7-2 and TRBJ2-7, with D perhaps matching TRBD1 or TRBD2 (6 bases each). This CDR3 contains 14 residues. Germline CDR1 SGHTA, CDR2 FQGNSA. Between the trimmed V and J ends, which lost 5 bases and 6 bases, there was a span of 17 bases. In nucleotides, the CDR3 is TGTGCCAGCAGCCCCGCCCGGGGGCAGAGCGAGCAGTACTTC. Translating it yields CASSPARGQSEQYF.

The rearrangement links TRBV28 to TRBJ2-7, with D perhaps matching TRBD2 (5 bases). The CDR3 loop spans 16 amino acids. Trimming pared 6 bases from V and 0 bases from J, leaving 18 bases between. The germline gives CDR1 MDHEN, CDR2 SYDVKM. The CDR3 DNA is TGTGCCAGCAGCGGAGGAGGCACTCAACTCTCCTACGAGCAGTACTTC. Encoded protein: CASSGGGTQLSYEQYF.

The rearrangement uses TRBV9 and TRBJ1-1, with a possible D match to TRBD1 (5 bases). The CDR3 length is 15 residues. Germline-derived CDR1 and CDR2 are SGDLS and YYNGEE. V lost 0 bases and J lost 5, with 14 bases in between. This CDR3 is CASSVDGGSRTEAFF. For the CDR3, the DNA is TGTGCCAGCAGCGTAGATGGGGGATCGAGGACTGAAGCTTTCTTT.

The chain joins TRBV4-1 to TRBJ1-2, with 12 bases that match TRBD1. V lost 3 bases, J lost 7 bases, and 9 bases stayed unmatched. The CDR3 runs 16 residues. Germline loops: CDR1 MGHRA, CDR2 YSYEKL. The CDR3 sequence: CASSHPGTGGFGGYTF. In DNA, the CDR3 is TGCGCCAGCAGCCACCCCGGGACAGGGGGCTTCGGTGGCTACACCTTC.

This clone was detected once. The rearrangement joins TRBV19 to TRBJ2-3; 8 nucleotides align to TRBD2. V lost 2 bases and J lost 5; bases outside the gene matches: 0. The CDR3 totals 13 residues. The germline V gene has CDR1 LNHDA and CDR2 SQIVND (reference sequence). The CDR3 reads CASSILAGDTQYF. CDR3 bases: TGTGCCAGTAGTATACTAGCGGGAGATACGCAGTATTTT. Complete variable domain (other parts from reference TRBV19 and TRBJ2-3): DGGITQSPKYLFRKEGQNVTLSCEQNLNHDAMYWYRQDPGQGLRLIYYSQIVNDFQKGDIAEGYSVSREKKESFPLTVTSAQKNPTAFYLCASSILAGDTQYFGPGTRLTVL.

The gene calls are TRBV29-1 and TRBJ2-1; TRBD2 might be the D (5 bases). CDR3 length equals 14 residues. V was clipped by 2 bases and J by 5 bases, with 13 bases between them. The germline V gene has CDR1 SQVTM and CDR2 ANQGSEA. The CDR3 protein is CSVEKASSDNEQFF. The CDR3 DNA reads as TGCAGCGTTGAAAAGGCTAGCAGTGACAATGAGCAGTTCTTC.

The chain has TRBV3-1 (or the pseudogene TRBV3-2) and TRBJ2-3, with TRBD1 matching 7 bases. This CDR3 has 14 amino acids. V dropped 1 base and J dropped 6; count of bases not matched to a gene: 4. The germline gives CDR1 LGHDT, CDR2 YNNKEL (reference sequence). CDR3 in DNA: TGTGCCAGCAGCCAAGGACAGGGACCCGATACGCAGTATTTT. It yields the protein CASSQGQGPDTQYF.

The chain has TRBV29-1 and TRBJ2-7, with TRBD2 matching 9 bases. Germline CDR1 SQVTM, CDR2 ANQGSEA. With 1 base clipped from V and 7 bases from J, the junction kept 11 bases outside the gene matches. The length of the CDR3 is 15 residues. CDR3 sequence: CSVEGLAGLGGEQYF. The CDR3 DNA reads TGCAGCGTTGAAGGGCTAGCGGGACTAGGGGGGGAGCAGTACTTC.

This clone was seen once. The rearrangement joins TRBV5-1 to TRBJ1-2; possible D gene TRBD1, 5 bases. V shed 4 bases and J shed 1 base, with 17 bases lying between them. The length of the CDR3 is 16 residues. Looked up from germline, CDR1 is SGHRS and CDR2 is YFSETQ. The CDR3 is CASSIGTMGVNYGYTF. The CDR3 DNA reads as TGCGCCAGCAGCATAGGGACGATGGGAGTTAACTATGGCTACACCTTC. The variable domain in full, completed from reference TRBV5-1 and TRBJ1-2, reads KAGVTQTPRYLIKTRGQQVTLSCSPISGHRSVSWYQQTPGQGLQFLFEYFSETQRNKGNFPGRFSGRQFSNSRSEMNVSTLELGDSALYLCASSIGTMGVNYGYTFGSGTRLTVV.

The gene calls are TRBV4-1 and TRBJ2-7; D not certain. CDR1 and CDR2 (germline): MGHRA, YSYEKL. The length of the CDR3 is 16 residues. V lost 2 bases and J lost 3, with 17 bases in between. The CDR3 spells CASSQLISAAFYEQYF. For the CDR3, the DNA is TGCGCCAGCAGCCAATTAATTAGTGCCGCGTTCTACGAGCAGTACTTC.